The 4 T cell receptor beta chains presented below share a single source sample, sequenced in a study of T cell clonality in common variable immunodeficiency. The protocol was immunoSEQ multiplex PCR, while the TCRdb copy is restricted to in-frame clones and leaves out a portion. This repertoire holds approximately 42,000 clones, and none appear only once. Sequencing used peripheral blood mononuclear cells. Receptors originate from a person aged 18 to 75 in good health.

This clone was detected many times. From the germline J gene comes the end of the CDR3, since the read stops 3 residues before it. The gene calls are TRBV30 and TRBJ1-3; 10 positions agree with TRBD1. V gave up 2 bases and J gave up 1 base; unmatched junction bases: 8. The CDR3 runs to 17 residues. The germline gives CDR1 GTSNPN, CDR2 SVGIG (reference sequence). Incomplete CDR3 DNA: TGTGCCTGGAGTCGCGGGGACAGGGGCTTTTCTGGAAACACC. Translated, it gives CAWSRGDRGFSGNT. The CDR3, in full, reads CAWSRGDRGFSGNTIYF.

This clone has a count of ten or more. The CDR3 end lies 3 residues beyond the end of the read and is filled in from the germline J gene. V usage is TRBV20-1 and J usage is TRBJ1-5; TRBD1 might be the D (6 bases). The V end was cut by 3 bases, the J end by 6 bases, with 18 bases between. Germline CDR1 DFQATT, CDR2 SNEGSKA (reference sequence). CDR3 length equals 15 residues. Incomplete CDR3 DNA: TGCAGTGCTAGGGTACAGGGCTCTGTGGGTCAGCCC. Its protein product is CSARVQGSVGQP. The complete CDR3 reads CSARVQGSVGQPQHF.

In its sample, this clone was seen many times. The DNA ends 3 residues before the CDR3 does, and the rest of the CDR3 is filled in from the germline J gene. The gene calls are TRBV20-1 and TRBJ1-4; 9 nucleotides match TRBD1. The CDR3 totals 13 residues. Germline V CDR1 and CDR2: DFQATT, SNEGSKA (reference sequence). The J segment lost 7 bases and the V segment lost 6 bases, leaving 6 bases of the junction unmatched. The CDR3 loop is CSAAGTGPEKLFF. CDR3 DNA (partial): TGCAGTGCAGCCGGGACAGGGCCTGAAAAA.

This clone occurred many times. The read stops 3 residues short of the end of the CDR3; the missing end is completed from the germline J gene. V and J are TRBV5-4 and TRBJ2-3, with D perhaps matching TRBD2 (6 bases). CDR1 is SGHNT, CDR2 YYREEE, per germline (reference sequence). The CDR3 has 15 amino acids. The chain's CDR3 is CASSLVGLSEETQYF. CDR3 bases read: TGTGCCAGCAGCTTGGTTGGACTATCCGAAGAGACG.